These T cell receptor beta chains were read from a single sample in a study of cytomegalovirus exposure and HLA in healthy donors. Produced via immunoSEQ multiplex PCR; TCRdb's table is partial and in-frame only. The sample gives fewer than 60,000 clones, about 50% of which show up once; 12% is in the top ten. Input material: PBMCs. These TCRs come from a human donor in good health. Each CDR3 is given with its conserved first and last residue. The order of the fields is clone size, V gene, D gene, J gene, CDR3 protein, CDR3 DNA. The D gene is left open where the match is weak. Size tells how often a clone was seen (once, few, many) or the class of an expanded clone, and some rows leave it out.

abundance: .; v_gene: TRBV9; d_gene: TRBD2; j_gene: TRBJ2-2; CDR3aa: CASSTGGATGELFF; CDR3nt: TGTGCCAGCAGCACCGGGGGGGCCACCGGGGAGCTGTTTTTT
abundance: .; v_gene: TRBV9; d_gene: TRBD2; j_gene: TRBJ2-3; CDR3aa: CASNRGGGTDTQYF; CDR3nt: TGTGCCAGCAACCGGGGGGGCGGCACAGATACGCAGTATTTT
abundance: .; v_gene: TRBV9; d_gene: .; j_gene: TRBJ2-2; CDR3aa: CASSVGTGELFF; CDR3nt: TGTGCCAGCAGCGTCGGGACCGGGGAGCTGTTTTTT
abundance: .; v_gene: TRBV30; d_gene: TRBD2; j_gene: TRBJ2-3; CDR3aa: CAGEASGFADTQYF; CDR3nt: TGTGCTGGGGAGGCTAGCGGGTTTGCAGATACGCAGTATTTT
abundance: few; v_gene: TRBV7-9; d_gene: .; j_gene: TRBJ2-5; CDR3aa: CASSFIGETQYF; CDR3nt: TGTGCCAGCAGCTTTATCGGGGAGACCCAGTACTTC
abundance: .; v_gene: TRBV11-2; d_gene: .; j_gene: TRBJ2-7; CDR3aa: CASSLGRGFGEQYF; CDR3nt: TGTGCCAGCAGCTTAGGCAGGGGTTTCGGGGAGCAGTACTTC
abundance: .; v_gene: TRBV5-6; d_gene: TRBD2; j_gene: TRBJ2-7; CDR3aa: CASSGAGDRPSYEQYF; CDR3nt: TGTGCCAGCAGCGGTGCGGGGGACCGGCCCTCCTACGAGCAGTACTTC
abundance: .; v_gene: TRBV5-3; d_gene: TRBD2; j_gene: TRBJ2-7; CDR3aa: CARSPKRGGYEQYF; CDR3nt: TGTGCCAGAAGCCCGAAGCGGGGAGGGTACGAGCAGTACTTC
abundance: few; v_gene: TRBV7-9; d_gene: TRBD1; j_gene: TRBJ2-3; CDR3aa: CASRPRTGESTDTQYF; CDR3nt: TGTGCCAGCAGACCCAGGACAGGGGAGAGCACAGATACGCAGTATTTT
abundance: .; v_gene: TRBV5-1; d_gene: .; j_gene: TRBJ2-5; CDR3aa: CASSLRQYEETQYF; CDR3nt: TGCGCCAGCAGCTTGAGACAGTATGAAGAGACCCAGTACTTC
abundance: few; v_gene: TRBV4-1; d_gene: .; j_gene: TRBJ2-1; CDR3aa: CASSRLGAPGSSYNEQFF; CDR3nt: TGCGCCAGCAGCCGTTTGGGGGCTCCAGGCAGCTCCTACAATGAGCAGTTCTTC
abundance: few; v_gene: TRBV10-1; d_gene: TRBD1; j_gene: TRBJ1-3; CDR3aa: CASRGTGSSGNTIYF; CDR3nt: TGCGCCAGCAGGGGGACAGGGAGCTCTGGAAACACCATATATTTT
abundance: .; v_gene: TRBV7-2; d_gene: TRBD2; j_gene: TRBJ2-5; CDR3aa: CASSRGSGRQETQYF; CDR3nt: TGTGCCAGCAGCCGCGGGAGCGGACGACAAGAGACCCAGTACTTC
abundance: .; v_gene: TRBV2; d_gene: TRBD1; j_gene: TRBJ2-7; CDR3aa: CASRRQGTYEQYF; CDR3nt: TGTGCCAGCAGGAGACAGGGGACCTACGAGCAGTACTTC
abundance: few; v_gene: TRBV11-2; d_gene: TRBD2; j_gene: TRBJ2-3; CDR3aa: CASTPGVLAGGQGDTQYF; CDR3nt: TGTGCCAGCACCCCAGGGGTTCTAGCGGGGGGGCAGGGAGATACGCAGTATTTT
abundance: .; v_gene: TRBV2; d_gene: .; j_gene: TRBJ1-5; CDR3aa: CASSERRNNQPQHF; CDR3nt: TGTGCCAGCAGTGAAAGGCGGAACAATCAGCCCCAGCATTTT
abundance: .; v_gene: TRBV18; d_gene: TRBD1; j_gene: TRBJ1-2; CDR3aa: CASSPRGQGNYGYTF; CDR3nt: TGTGCCAGCTCACCCAGGGGACAGGGGAACTATGGCTACACCTTC
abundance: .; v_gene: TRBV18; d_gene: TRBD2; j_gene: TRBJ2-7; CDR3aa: CASSPLSTGTSGVISYEQYF; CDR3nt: TGTGCCAGCTCACCACTAAGTACCGGGACTAGCGGGGTGATCTCCTACGAGCAGTACTTC
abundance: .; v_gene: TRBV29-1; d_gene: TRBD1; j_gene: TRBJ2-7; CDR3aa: CSVGSGGARGGQYF; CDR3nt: TGCAGCGTTGGATCAGGGGGCGCGAGGGGTGGGCAGTACTTC
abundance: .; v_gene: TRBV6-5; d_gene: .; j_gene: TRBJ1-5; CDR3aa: CASSRTVNSNQPQHF; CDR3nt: TGTGCCAGCAGTAGGACAGTAAATAGCAATCAGCCCCAGCATTTT
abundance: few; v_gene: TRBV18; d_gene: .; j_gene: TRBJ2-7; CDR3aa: CASSPLGSSYEQYF; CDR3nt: TGTGCCAGCTCACCCCTAGGGAGCTCCTACGAGCAGTACTTC
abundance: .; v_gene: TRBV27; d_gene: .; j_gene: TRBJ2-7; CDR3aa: CASSLRGREQYF; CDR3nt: TGTGCCAGCAGCCTCAGGGGTCGCGAGCAGTACTTC
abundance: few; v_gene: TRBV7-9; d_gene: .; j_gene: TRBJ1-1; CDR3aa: CASSLQGNTEAFF; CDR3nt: TGTGCCAGCAGCCTTCAGGGAAACACTGAAGCTTTCTTT
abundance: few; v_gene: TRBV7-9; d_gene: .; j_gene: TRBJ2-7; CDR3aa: CASSLRSVAGSYEQYF; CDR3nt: TGTGCCAGCAGCTTACGGTCCGTGGCAGGATCCTACGAGCAGTACTTC
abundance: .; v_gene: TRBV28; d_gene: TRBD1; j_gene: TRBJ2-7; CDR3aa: CASTPPGTGSYEQYF; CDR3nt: TGTGCCAGCACTCCCCCCGGGACAGGGTCCTACGAGCAGTACTTC
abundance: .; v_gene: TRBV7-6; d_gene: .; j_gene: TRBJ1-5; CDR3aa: CASSLSGYSNQPQHF; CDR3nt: TGTGCCAGCAGCTTAAGCGGATATAGCAATCAGCCCCAGCATTTT
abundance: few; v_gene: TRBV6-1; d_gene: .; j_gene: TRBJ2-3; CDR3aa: CASSESERRTDTQYF; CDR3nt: TGTGCCAGCAGTGAATCTGAGCGGCGCACAGATACGCAGTATTTT
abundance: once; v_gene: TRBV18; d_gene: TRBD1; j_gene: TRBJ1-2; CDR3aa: CASSPRQGDYGYTF; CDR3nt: TGTGCCAGCTCACCACGACAGGGGGACTATGGCTACACCTTC
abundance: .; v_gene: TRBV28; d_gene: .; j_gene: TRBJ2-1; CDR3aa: CASTSTDGGSSYNEQFF; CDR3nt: TGTGCCAGCACCTCCACCGATGGGGGGAGCTCCTACAATGAGCAGTTCTTC
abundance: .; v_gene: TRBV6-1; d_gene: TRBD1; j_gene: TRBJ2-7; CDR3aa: CASSGQGTRSEQYF; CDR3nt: TGTGCCAGCAGTGGACAGGGGACCAGATCCGAGCAGTACTTC
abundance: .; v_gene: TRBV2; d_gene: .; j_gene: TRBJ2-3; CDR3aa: CASSDVDTQYF; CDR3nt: TGTGCCAGCAGTGACGTTGATACGCAGTATTTT
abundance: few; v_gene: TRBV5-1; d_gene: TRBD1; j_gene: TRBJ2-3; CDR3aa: CASSWITGTGSPDTQYF; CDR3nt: TGCGCCAGCAGCTGGATAACCGGGACAGGGTCCCCAGATACGCAGTATTTT
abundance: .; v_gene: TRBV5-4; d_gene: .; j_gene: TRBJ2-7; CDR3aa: CASSPWGGQSYEQYF; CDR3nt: TGTGCCAGCAGCCCTTGGGGGGGGCAATCCTACGAGCAGTACTTC
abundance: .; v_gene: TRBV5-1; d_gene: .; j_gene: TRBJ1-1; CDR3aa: CASRPGVNTEAFF; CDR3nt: TGCGCCAGCAGGCCAGGTGTGAACACTGAAGCTTTCTTT
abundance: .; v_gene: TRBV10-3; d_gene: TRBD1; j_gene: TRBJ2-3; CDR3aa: CAISDWDSHYTDTQYF; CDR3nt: TGTGCCATCAGTGATTGGGACAGCCATTACACAGATACGCAGTATTTT
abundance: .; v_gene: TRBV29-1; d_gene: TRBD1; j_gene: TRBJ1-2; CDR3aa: CSGLDRGRRGYPF; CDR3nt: TGCAGCGGGCTGGACAGGGGGCGAAGGGGCTACCCCTTC